These 10 T cell receptor beta chains were sequenced from one sample in a study of cytomegalovirus exposure and HLA in healthy donors. The PCR ran on 60 Vbeta and 13 Jbeta primers. Repertoires were generated with immunoSEQ multiplex PCR, while TCRdb's copy carries only in-frame clones and drops some. Of about 150,000 clones listed, around 79% are singletons. Sequenced input: PBMCs. The receptors were gathered from a man aged 45 to 65 in good health and CMV-seropositive.

This chain links TRBV28 with TRBJ2-2; TRBD2 is a possible D gene (5 bases). The V end lost 4 bases, the J end lost 8 bases, and 20 bases lay between the germline ends. Germline V gene sequence: CDR1 MDHEN, CDR2 SYDVKM. There are 16 residues in the CDR3. The CDR3: CASSSPGFGVGGELFF. The CDR3, as DNA: TGTGCCAGCAGTTCTCCGGGTTTCGGGGTTGGGGGGGAGCTGTTTTTT.

The V call is TRBV2, the J call TRBJ1-4; D gene ambiguous. Trimming took 10 bases from V and 6 from J, leaving 15 bases between them. The CDR3 has 13 residues. Germline CDR1 reads SNHLY; CDR2 reads FYNNEI. The CDR3 DNA sequence: TGTGCCATCTCGCCGGAGGGCGATGAAAAACTGTTTTTT. Encoded protein: CAISPEGDEKLFF.

This clone is a singleton in its sample. V and J are TRBV4-1 and TRBJ2-1; TRBD2 aligns across 11 bases. Germline CDR1 and CDR2: MGHRA and YSYEKL. V lost 1 base and J lost 4; bases outside the gene matches: 9. The CDR3 has 18 residues. CDR3 amino acids: CASSQVTFGTSGYNEQFF. The CDR3 coding sequence is TGCGCCAGCAGCCAAGTAACCTTCGGGACTAGCGGTTACAATGAGCAGTTCTTC.

The genes are TRBV4-1 and TRBJ2-2, with unresolved D. CDR1 is MGHRA and CDR2 is YSYEKL in the germline V gene. The CDR3 runs 14 residues. The ends were cut back, 1 base at V and 8 bases at J, with 11 bases in the middle. This CDR3 is CASSQVGDTGELFF. The CDR3, as DNA: TGCGCCAGCAGCCAAGTGGGCGATACGGGGGAGCTGTTTTTT.

The chain links TRBV7-9 to TRBJ1-4, with a possible D match to TRBD1 (5 bases). This CDR3 spans 16 amino acids. Germline CDR1 and CDR2: SEHNR and FQNEAQ (reference sequence). The V and J ends lost 5 bases and 8 bases respectively, with 21 bases between them. The CDR3 DNA is TGTGCCAGCAGCCCGCTTAAGGGTCAGGGCCCCGAAAAACTGTTTTTT. It is translated as CASSPLKGQGPEKLFF.

The J gene is TRBJ2-7, the V gene TRBV2, with 7 bases aligning to TRBD2. The CDR3 covers 11 residues. The V gene end was trimmed by 8 bases and the J gene end by 6 bases; junction bases not matched to a gene: 4. Per germline, CDR1 SNHLY and CDR2 FYNNEI. In DNA, the CDR3 is TGTGCCAGCGGACTAGTTTCCGAGCAGTACTTC. It translates to CASGLVSEQYF.

V is TRBV28 and J is TRBJ2-2, with D perhaps matching TRBD2 (6 bases). V lost 9 bases, J lost 8 bases, and 16 bases lay in between. Germline CDR1 reads MDHEN; CDR2 reads SYDVKM. The CDR3 is made up of 13 amino acids. The CDR3 protein is CASFTSSLGELFF. In DNA, the CDR3 is TGTGCCAGTTTTACTAGCTCGTTAGGGGAGCTGTTTTTT.

The chain couples TRBV7-9 to TRBJ2-1; the D is unclear. The germline V gene encodes CDR1 SEHNR and CDR2 FQNEAQ (reference sequence). This CDR3 is built from 15 residues. V lost 2 bases and J lost 0, with 8 bases in between. CDR3 protein: CASSLLSSSYNEQFF. DNA for the CDR3: TGTGCCAGCAGCTTATTATCCAGCTCCTACAATGAGCAGTTCTTC.

The chain is built from TRBV18 and TRBJ2-7, with 7 bases fitting TRBD2. CDR1 KGHSH and CDR2 LQKENI come from the germline V gene. Trimming took 1 base from V and 5 from J; bases not matched to a gene: 8. CDR3 length: 15 residues. Written as DNA, the CDR3 is TGTGCCAGCTCACCACTCGGGACTACCCACCACGAGCAGTACTTC. Its protein is CASSPLGTTHHEQYF.

This clone appeared a single time. The chain has TRBV6-6 and TRBJ2-7; TRBD1 matches at 8 bases. V shed 4 bases, J shed 7 bases, and the junction held 6 bases outside the gene matches. The V gene's germline CDR1 is MNHNY and CDR2 SVGAGI (reference sequence). CDR3 size: 13 residues. In DNA form, the CDR3 reads TGTGCCAGCAGTTTCCGGACAGGGAGGGAGCAGTACTTC. Residues: CASSFRTGREQYF.